The 31 T cell receptor beta chains below were found in one sample sequenced in a study of Graves' ophthalmopathy and Graves' hyperthyroidism. For repertoire sequencing, the TCR beta CDR3 regions were amplified from RNA transcripts. HTBI-primed RT-PCR formed the first round, and a multiplex PCR formed the second. TCRdb redid the calling of the multiplex PCR reads with MiXCR, one entry per CDR3 protein. The sample records approximately 500,000 distinct CDR3 sequences, approximately 15% being singletons. The sequenced sample was blood. Source of these receptors: a woman in her 30s with Graves' ophthalmopathy.

The V and J genes are TRBV4-3 and TRBJ1-3; no clear D gene. The CDR3 has 16 residues. V was trimmed by 1 base and J by 2 bases, leaving 12 bases between them. Per the germline V gene, CDR1 is LGHNA and CDR2 is YSLEER. The CDR3 sequence is CASSQAWGLPGNTIYF. The CDR3 DNA reads TGCGCCAGCAGCCAAGCGTGGGGTTTGCCTGGAAACACCATATATTTT.

This clonotype was found many times. V gene TRBV28 combines with J gene TRBJ1-5, with TRBD1 identical over 8 bases. Germline CDR1 MDHEN, CDR2 SYDVKM. V trimming: 8 bases; J trimming: 9 bases; junction bases outside the gene matches: 15. This CDR3 region has 15 residues. The CDR3 DNA reads TGTGCCAGCGCTGCCTCAAAGGGACAGGAACGGCCCCAGCATTTT. This codes for CASAASKGQERPQHF.

This clonotype was seen at least ten times. In DNA form, the CDR3 reads TGTGCCAGCAGCTTAGTTGGTAGTTCAGCAAGCTCCTACGAGCAGTACTTC. This sequence encodes CASSLVGSSASSYEQYF. V and J are TRBV7-8 and TRBJ2-7; D gene uncertain. The CDR3 consists of 17 residues. The germline V gene encodes CDR1 SGHVS and CDR2 FQNEAQ. The V and J ends lost 1 base and 0 bases respectively, with 16 bases between them.

This clonotype was seen ten or more times. The rearrangement uses TRBV5-1 and TRBJ2-6; D perhaps matches TRBD1 (5 bases). Trimming shortened V by 0 bases and J by 0 bases, and 13 bases separated the two germline ends. CDR1 is SGHRS, CDR2 YFSETQ, per germline. The CDR3 is 18 amino acids. The CDR3 nucleotides are TGCGCCAGCAGCTTGGCGACAGTAGGGATCTCTGGGGCCAACGTCCTGACTTTC. Its protein is CASSLATVGISGANVLTF.

The genes are TRBV30 and TRBJ1-1; 7 bases map to TRBD1. The CDR3 has 14 amino acids. Trimming took 5 bases from V and 2 from J; bases not matched to a gene: 8. Looked up from germline, CDR1 is GTSNPN and CDR2 is SVGIG (reference sequence). Here the CDR3 reads CAWSQGEGNTEAFF. The CDR3 DNA reads TGTGCCTGGTCGCAGGGGGAGGGAAACACTGAAGCTTTCTTT.

At least ten counts were recorded for this clonotype. CDR3 coding DNA: TGTGCCAGCAGTATTGAGGGTACTGACACTGAAGCTTTCTTT. Translation gives CASSIEGTDTEAFF. The chain recombines TRBV7-8 with TRBJ1-1; D unclear. Germline CDR1 SGHVS, CDR2 FQNEAQ. The CDR3 consists of 14 residues. The V and J ends lost 6 bases and 3 bases respectively, with 14 bases between them.

This clonotype was counted many times. The chain has TRBV6-1 and TRBJ2-2; 13 bases fit TRBD2. This CDR3 spans 16 amino acids. V was clipped by 6 bases and J by 2 bases; unmatched bases: 3. Germline assignment: CDR1 MNHNS and CDR2 SASEGT. In DNA form, the CDR3 reads TGTGCCAGCAGACTAGCGGGAGGGCCAAACACCGGGGAGCTGTTTTTT. This translates into CASRLAGGPNTGELFF.

This clonotype appeared many times. This rearrangement joins TRBV2 to TRBJ2-7, with 7 bases identical to TRBD1. The V gene's germline CDR1 is SNHLY and CDR2 FYNNEI. V dropped 5 bases and J dropped 7; count of bases not matched to a gene: 5. The CDR3 consists of 12 residues. The CDR3 protein is CASSQTGWEQYF. The CDR3 DNA reads as TGTGCCAGCAGTCAGACAGGGTGGGAGCAGTACTTC.

This clonotype was seen ten or more times. The chain couples TRBV20-1 to TRBJ2-7; no definite D call. The CDR3 has 14 residues. The germline V and J ends were trimmed by 0 bases and 4 bases, with 13 bases remaining between them. The germline CDR1 and CDR2 sequences are DFQATT and SNEGSKA (reference sequence). The CDR3 spells CSARDRKGLYEQYF. CDR3 sequence (DNA): TGCAGTGCTAGAGATAGGAAGGGCCTATACGAGCAGTACTTC.

This clonotype has just a few counts. With a much larger clone just one base away, this may be a read error. The V and J genes are TRBV6-5 and TRBJ1-2; D perhaps matches TRBD1 (6 bases). The CDR3 is 13 amino acids. Germline loops: CDR1 MNHEY, CDR2 SVGAGI. V shed 2 bases and J shed 10 bases, with 14 bases lying between them. CDR3 bases: TGTGCCAGCAGTTACAGGGGGAATATGGTCTACACCTTC. This encodes CASSYRGNMVYTF.

This clonotype was recorded a few times. This chain uses TRBV19 with TRBJ1-5; 7 bases match TRBD1. The germline CDR1 and CDR2 sequences are LNHDA and SQIVND (reference sequence). J gave up 6 bases and V 3 bases, and 8 bases lay outside the gene matches. This CDR3 has 15 residues. The CDR3: CASSMSDRVFQPQHF. The DNA of the CDR3 is TGTGCCAGTAGTATGTCCGACAGGGTATTTCAGCCCCAGCATTTT.

Ten or more counts support this clonotype. This chain connects TRBV6-4 to TRBJ2-7; TRBD1 matches 9 bases. The CDR3 covers 15 residues. Trimming at V came to 4 bases and at J to 1 base, leaving 5 bases not matched to a gene. Germline loops: CDR1 MRHNA, CDR2 SNTAGT. The CDR3 reads CASSVQGASSYEQYF. The CDR3 bases are TGTGCCAGCAGTGTACAGGGGGCATCATCCTACGAGCAGTACTTC.

This clonotype came up many times. The chain carries TRBV19 and TRBJ1-1; 8 bases are shared with TRBD1. Trimming removed 6 bases from V and 4 bases from J; junction bases left unmatched: 7. The germline V gene encodes CDR1 LNHDA and CDR2 SQIVND (reference sequence). There are 14 residues in the CDR3. The CDR3 sequence: CASRGTGLSTEAFF. CDR3 coding DNA: TGTGCCAGTAGGGGGACAGGATTGAGCACTGAAGCTTTCTTT.

Many counts were recorded for this clonotype. This sequence joins TRBV5-5 and TRBJ1-5, with no clear D. The CDR3 consists of 14 residues. Germline assignment: CDR1 SGHKS and CDR2 YYEKEE (reference sequence). Between the trimmed V and J ends, which lost 0 bases and 3 bases, there was a span of 7 bases. The CDR3 here is CASSLAWPNQPQHF. In DNA, the CDR3 is TGTGCCAGCAGCTTGGCGTGGCCCAATCAGCCCCAGCATTTT. Full variable domain (rest looked up from reference TRBV5-5 and TRBJ1-5): DAGVTQSPTHLIKTRGQQVTLRCSPISGHKSVSWYQQVLGQGPQFIFQYYEKEERGRGNFPDRFSARQFPNYSSELNVNALLLGDSALYLCASSLAWPNQPQHFGDGTRLSIL.

This clonotype was counted many times. The gene calls are TRBV2 and TRBJ1-1; D call uncertain. Germline-derived CDR1 and CDR2 are SNHLY and FYNNEI. The CDR3 consists of 16 residues. The V and J ends lost 2 bases and 0 bases respectively, with 13 bases between them. The CDR3 DNA reads TGTGCCAGCAGTGAATCGCTCGGGCCGATGAACACTGAAGCTTTCTTT. Translated, it gives CASSESLGPMNTEAFF.

The chain uses TRBV6-5 and TRBJ1-2; 8 bases agree with TRBD1. The CDR3 contains 15 residues. The ends lost 6 bases at V and 5 bases at J; junction bases unmatched: 11. The germline CDR1 and CDR2 sequences are MNHEY and SVGAGI. This CDR3 is CASRLPRTGSYGYTF. Here the CDR3 DNA reads TGTGCCAGCAGACTACCGAGGACAGGGAGTTATGGCTACACCTTC.

The sample holds many counts of this clonotype. The rearrangement links TRBV7-8 to TRBJ2-6, with TRBD1 matching 7 bases. This CDR3 contains 18 residues. V trimming: 5 bases; J trimming: 2 bases; junction bases outside the gene matches: 12. Germline assignment: CDR1 SGHVS and CDR2 FQNEAQ. CDR3 nucleotides: TGTGCCAGCAGCGCGGACAGGATCCTCCTCACTGGGGCCAACGTCCTGACTTTC. Protein: CASSADRILLTGANVLTF.

This clonotype appeared a few times. The chain couples TRBV27 to TRBJ1-6; D uncertain. The V end was cut by 2 bases, the J end by 9 bases, with 8 bases between. The germline V gene encodes CDR1 MNHEY and CDR2 SMNVEV (reference sequence). CDR3 length: 13 residues. Written as DNA, the CDR3 is TGTGCCAGCAGTTTACAGATGGGTTCACCCCTCCACTTT. Its translation is CASSLQMGSPLHF.

This clonotype has more than one count but fewer than ten. The chain uses TRBV6-2 or TRBV6-3 and TRBJ1-5; 8 nucleotides line up with TRBD1. V trimming: 5 bases; J trimming: 5 bases; junction bases outside the gene matches: 8. CDR1 is MNHEY and CDR2 is SVGEGT in the germline V gene. The CDR3 length is 15 residues. CDR3 loop: CASSQSPDRDQPQHF. DNA of the CDR3: TGTGCCAGCAGTCAATCTCCGGACAGGGATCAGCCCCAGCATTTT.

This clonotype was observed many times. The chain carries TRBV10-3 and TRBJ1-1; no firm D call. The V and J ends lost 4 bases and 4 bases respectively, with 10 bases between them. The germline CDR1 and CDR2 sequences are ENHRY and SYGVKD. There are 13 residues in the CDR3. CDR3 amino acids: CAISAARGTEAFF. DNA of the CDR3: TGTGCCATCAGTGCTGCTCGTGGCACTGAAGCTTTCTTT.

On this clonotype itself: At one end, the junction sequence differs from germline, possibly due to a read error. The genes are TRBV19 and TRBJ1-1, with D tentatively TRBD1 (5 bases). The CDR3 has 14 residues. Germline V CDR1 and CDR2: LNHDA, SQIVND (reference sequence). DNA of the CDR3: TGTGCCAGTTGTGGCATGGGGGTCTACACTGAATCTTTCTTT. Protein product: CASCGMGVYTESFF.

This clonotype has only a few counts. The CDR3 is CASSRTGSWYGEQYF. Here the CDR3 DNA reads TGTGCCAGCAGCCGGACAGGGAGTTGGTACGGCGAGCAGTACTTC. The chain joins TRBV3-1 to TRBJ2-7, with TRBD1 matching 8 bases. The CDR3 loop spans 15 amino acids. CDR1 and CDR2 (germline): LGHDT, YNNKEL (reference sequence). V lost 4 bases to trimming and J lost 6 bases; unmatched junction nucleotides: 11.

This clonotype was seen many times. V gene TRBV29-1 combines with J gene TRBJ1-2; D is unresolved. The CDR3 has 13 residues. The germline V gene encodes CDR1 SQVTM and CDR2 ANQGSEA. CDR3 amino acids: CSALVGQEYGYTF. The CDR3, as DNA: TGCAGTGCCCTTGTAGGGCAAGAATATGGCTACACCTTC. Looking up the rest from reference TRBV29-1 and TRBJ1-2 gives the full variable domain: SAVISQKPSRDICQRGTSLTIQCQVDSQVTMMFWYRQQPGQSLTLIATANQGSEATYESGFVIDKFPISRPNLTFSTLTVSNMSPEDSSIYLCSALVGQEYGYTFGSGTRLTVV.

This sequence joins TRBV18 and TRBJ2-2; D is perhaps TRBD2 (6 bases). CDR1 is KGHSH, CDR2 LQKENI, per germline. The CDR3 is made up of 17 amino acids. The V gene lost 1 base and the J gene lost 2 bases, with 14 bases spanning the gap. CDR3 sequence reads: CASSPQTTGVNTGELFF. CDR3 in DNA: TGTGCCAGCTCACCACAGACTACGGGAGTCAACACCGGGGAGCTGTTTTTT.

At least ten counts were recorded for this clonotype. CDR3 protein: CASSSMGQNTEAFF. As DNA, the CDR3 is TGCGCCAGCAGCTCAATGGGACAGAACACTGAAGCTTTCTTT. V usage is TRBV5-1 and J usage is TRBJ1-1; maybe TRBD1 (6 bases). Deletions cut 3 bases from V and 1 base from J, with 10 bases between. Germline CDR1 SGHRS, CDR2 YFSETQ. The CDR3 extends over 14 amino acids.

The table lists this clonotype with a few counts. V usage is TRBV11-3 and J usage is TRBJ2-7; D unresolved. Trimming cost V 2 bases and J 5 bases, with 16 bases left between them. Germline V CDR1 and CDR2: SGHNT, YENEEA. The CDR3 is 15 residues long. CDR3 region: CASSLRHGDIHEQYF. CDR3 in DNA: TGTGCCAGCAGCTTAAGACATGGTGACATCCACGAGCAGTACTTC. The variable domain in full, with the rest retrieved from reference TRBV11-3 and TRBJ2-7, is EAGVVQSPRYKIIEKKQPVAFWCNPISGHNTLYWYLQNLGQGPELLIRYENEEAVDDSQLPKDRFSAERLKGVDSTLKIQPAELGDSAVYLCASSLRHGDIHEQYFGPGTRLTVT.

There are many counts of this clonotype. The chain has TRBV19 and TRBJ2-7; no reliable D call. The germline V gene encodes CDR1 LNHDA and CDR2 SQIVND (reference sequence). V was cut by 7 bases and J by 5 bases, with 6 bases left in between. The CDR3 has 10 amino acids. This CDR3 reads CASKPNEQYF. The CDR3 DNA follows: TGTGCCAGTAAACCCAACGAGCAGTACTTC.

This clonotype was seen many times. The chain recombines TRBV25-1 with TRBJ2-5; 10 nucleotides match TRBD2. Looked up from germline, CDR1 is MGHDK and CDR2 is SYGVNS. With 3 bases clipped from V and 3 bases from J, the junction kept 4 bases outside the gene matches. The CDR3 is 15 amino acids. This CDR3 is CASSELAGVKETQYF. The CDR3 bases are TGTGCCAGCAGTGAGCTAGCGGGGGTAAAAGAGACCCAGTACTTC.

This clonotype was seen at least ten times. A junction boundary mismatches the germline segment, possibly from a read error. The CDR3 loop is CASSFDRAGNTIYF. CDR3 DNA: TGTGCCAGCAGCTTCGACAGGGCTGGGAACACCATATATTTT. The rearrangement joins TRBV5-6 to TRBJ1-3; TRBD1 agrees at 7 bases. This CDR3 has 14 amino acids. In germline, CDR1 is SGHDT, CDR2 YYEEEE. Supplemented by reference TRBV5-6 and TRBJ1-3, the full variable domain reads DAGVTQSPTHLIKTRGQQVTLRCSPKSGHDTVSWYQQALGQGPQFIFQYYEEEERQRGNFPDRFSGHQFPNYSSELNVNALLLGDSALYLCASSFDRAGNTIYFGEGSWLTVV.

As regards this clonotype: A much larger clone lies one base from this, so it may be a read error. V and J are TRBV6-2 or TRBV6-3 and TRBJ2-3; no clear D gene. Germline V CDR1 and CDR2: MNHEY, SVGEGT. This CDR3 has 14 residues. CDR3 sequence reads: CASIYSRPSDTQYF. The DNA for the CDR3 is TGTGCCAGCATTTACTCGAGACCATCAGATACGCAGTATTTT.

There are many counts of this clonotype. This chain links TRBV30 with TRBJ2-5; D ambiguous. The CDR3 covers 10 residues. The V end lost 1 base, the J end lost 5 bases, and 2 bases lay between the germline ends. The germline CDR1 and CDR2 sequences are GTSNPN and SVGIG (reference sequence). The CDR3, as DNA: TGTGCCTGGAGTGGGGAGACCCAGTACTTC. Its protein is CAWSGETQYF. The full variable domain, rest sourced from reference TRBV30 and TRBJ2-5, is SQTIHQWPATLVQPVGSPLSLECTVEGTSNPNLYWYRQAAGRGLQLLFYSVGIGQISSEVPQNLSASRPQDRQFILSSKKLLLSDSGFYLCAWSGETQYFGPGTRLLVL.